The entry that follows covers one TCR beta chain sequence. Its matching antigen is unknown. These data are taken from a study of shared clonotypes between healthy human individuals. About the study: The plates for each donor numbered three CD4 naive, three CD4 memory, two CD8 naive and one CD8 memory.

Profiled with immunoSEQ multiplex PCR; TCRdb holds only in-frame clones, not every one. The repertoire holds some 2,000,000 clones, with 85% to 95% as singletons. Recent acute infections and vaccinations were absent in the healthy HIV-negative adult donors. Every contributor of samples was a Caucasian grown-up residing in Nashville, Tennessee. Overall study results and limits: In a handful of donors, around 5% of naive CD4 clonotypes appeared in common.

V dropped 6 bases and J dropped 4; count of bases not matched to a gene: 4. This CDR3 is 14 amino acids long. Germline CDR1 and CDR2: SNHLY and FYNNEI. This chain links TRBV2 with TRBJ1-1; 11 bases align to TRBD1. This TCR was sampled from a young man in good health. Sequencing was carried out using naive CD4+ T cells sorted from blood. Documented subset: CD45RA+ positively selected. DNA for the CDR3: TGTGCCAGCAGAGCCGGGACAGGGGGCACTGAAGCTTTCTTT. Amino acid sequence: CASRAGTGGTEAFF.